One TCR beta chain is described in this entry. Original processing methods: Estimated nucleated cell counts came from reference gene primer amplification. Assay used: immunoSEQ multiplex PCR; TCRdb lists only in-frame clones, some missing. D and trimming were read from the DNA, whereas the V and J calls and clone size are those reported in that table. The data contain tens of thousands of clones, approximately 88% of them seen just once; the ten biggest clones take up 10% to 15%. Per the germline V gene, CDR1 is LGHNA and CDR2 is YNFKEQ. The trim removed 4 bases at V and 7 bases at J, leaving 3 bases unmatched. This CDR3 has 15 amino acids. These data come from a study of blood T cell repertoires in COVID-19. As for the study in general: Samples representing acute and convalescent COVID-19 were sourced from the United States, Italy and Spain. PBMCs, B-cell-depleted T cells, or T cells were the source of the cDNA or gDNA that made up the material.

The sequence derives from a human donor in a cohort sampled during active COVID-19. Sequenced input: peripheral blood. V is TRBV4-2 and J is TRBJ2-2; the match to TRBD2 covers 13 bases. CDR3 bases: TGTGCCAGCAGCCTCCGGACTAGCGGGGGCGGGGAGCTGTTTTTT. This translates into CASSLRTSGGGELFF.